This is a list of T cell receptor beta chains from one sample in a study of blood T cell repertoires in COVID-19. TCRdb keeps only in-frame clones here, not all; method: immunoSEQ multiplex PCR. The table records roughly 97,000 clones, 70% to 85% of them present only once. Sequencing input: peripheral blood. The receptors derive from a man between 65 and 85 years old with acute or convalescent COVID-19. Both conserved end residues are part of each CDR3. The D gene is left open where the match is weak. Not every row has a clone size; where given, it reads once, few, many or a size class.

V	J	size	D	CDR3	DNA
TRBV24-1	TRBJ2-1	-	-	CATGQGGSEQFF	TGTGCCACCGGGCAGGGAGGTAGTGAGCAGTTCTTC
TRBV25-1	TRBJ2-1	-	TRBD2	CASSSASGRVYEQFF	TGTGCCAGCAGTTCCGCTAGCGGGAGGGTGTATGAGCAGTTCTTC
TRBV7-3	TRBJ2-1	-	TRBD2	CASSEVTSLYNEQFF	TGTGCCAGCAGCGAAGTGACTAGCCTTTACAATGAGCAGTTCTTC
TRBV5-4	TRBJ2-3	-	-	CASSSTVAPADTQYF	TGTGCCAGCAGCTCCACTGTAGCGCCAGCAGATACGCAGTATTTT
TRBV5-1	TRBJ2-2	-	TRBD2	CASSSGVVVGELFF	TGCGCCAGCAGTAGCGGGGTAGTAGTCGGGGAGCTGTTTTTT
TRBV6-4	TRBJ2-1	-	TRBD2	CASSDRTSGRHEQFF	TGTGCCAGCAGTGACAGGACTAGCGGGAGACATGAGCAGTTCTTC
TRBV30	TRBJ1-1	-	-	CAWIQNTEAFF	TGTGCCTGGATACAGAACACTGAAGCTTTCTTT
TRBV4-3	TRBJ2-1	-	TRBD2	CASSSRSERGAIQFF	TGCGCCAGCAGCAGCCGGAGCGAGCGGGGAGCAATTCAGTTCTTC
TRBV6-1	TRBJ2-6	-	TRBD1	CASSEPPGQGQIGANVLTF	TGTGCCAGCAGTGAACCCCCTGGACAGGGGCAGATTGGGGCCAACGTCCTGACTTTC
TRBV14	TRBJ2-2	-	-	CASSQESWDSRMGTGELFF	TGTGCCAGCAGCCAAGAAAGCTGGGACTCTCGAATGGGCACCGGGGAGCTGTTTTTT
TRBV12-3/TRBV12-4	TRBJ1-2	-	-	CASSPRVGYGYTF	TGTGCCAGCAGTCCCAGGGTAGGCTATGGCTACACCTTC
TRBV12-3/TRBV12-4	TRBJ1-3	-	-	CASSFGGENTIYF	TGTGCCAGCAGTTTTGGGGGGGAGAACACCATATATTTT
TRBV7-9	TRBJ2-3	once	TRBD2	CASSLTLAGDTDTQYF	TGTGCCAGCAGCTTAACTCTAGCGGGGGACACAGATACGCAGTATTTT
TRBV5-1	TRBJ2-2	-	-	CASSGGTNTGELFF	TGCGCCAGCAGCGGCGGGACGAACACCGGGGAGCTGTTTTTT
TRBV7-2	TRBJ2-5	once	-	CASSPRETQYF	TGTGCCAGCAGCCCGCGGGAGACCCAGTACTTC
TRBV14	TRBJ1-4	-	TRBD1	CASSPRQGPNEKLFF	TGTGCCAGCAGCCCTAGACAGGGCCCTAATGAAAAACTGTTTTTT
TRBV5-1	TRBJ1-6	-	-	CASSLGTENSPLHF	TGCGCCAGCAGCTTGGGGACAGAAAATTCACCCCTCCACTTT
TRBV4-1	TRBJ2-3	-	TRBD2	CASSQERISGGTDTQYF	TGCGCCAGCAGCCAAGAAAGGATTAGCGGGGGGACAGATACGCAGTATTTT
TRBV7-7	TRBJ2-5	-	-	CASSLGGSGGFRETQYF	TGTGCTAGCAGCTTAGGGGGCAGCGGGGGCTTCAGGGAGACCCAGTACTTC
TRBV5-1	TRBJ1-3	-	-	CASSSGAGQGSGNTIYF	TGCGCCAGCAGCTCGGGAGCAGGTCAGGGCTCTGGAAACACCATATATTTT
TRBV5-1	TRBJ1-4	-	TRBD1	CASSLRTGGTNEKLFF	TGCGCCAGCAGCTTGAGGACAGGGGGCACTAATGAAAAACTGTTTTTT
TRBV19	TRBJ1-6	-	TRBD1	CASRTPILRGPSNSPLHF	TGTGCCAGTAGAACCCCCATCCTCAGGGGGCCTAGTAATTCACCCCTCCACTTT
TRBV5-4	TRBJ1-2	-	TRBD1	CASSRGTANYGYTF	TGTGCCAGCAGTCGCGGGACAGCTAACTATGGCTACACCTTC
TRBV7-9	TRBJ2-2	-	-	CASSLRFKPGWNTGELFF	TGTGCCAGCAGCTTAAGGTTTAAGCCCGGGTGGAACACCGGGGAGCTGTTTTTT
TRBV5-1	TRBJ2-7	-	-	CASSLLAGTTNEQYF	TGCGCCAGCAGCTTGCTTGCCGGGACAACCAACGAGCAGTACTTC
TRBV5-1	TRBJ1-5	-	-	CASSLVPGQPQHF	TGCGCCAGCAGCTTGGTGCCGGGTCAGCCCCAGCATTTT
TRBV19	TRBJ2-1	-	-	CASSIRRFEQFF	TGTGCCAGTAGTATCAGGAGGTTTGAGCAGTTCTTC
TRBV3-1/TRBV3-2	TRBJ2-1	-	-	CASSQGASYNEQFF	TGTGCCAGCAGCCAGGGGGCTTCCTACAATGAGCAGTTCTTC
TRBV5-8	TRBJ1-5	-	TRBD1	CASSLIGTGSQPQHF	TGTGCCAGCAGCCTCATTGGGACAGGGAGTCAGCCCCAGCATTTT
TRBV5-1	TRBJ2-1	-	TRBD2	CASSSLAGYNEQFF	TGCGCCAGCAGCTCACTAGCGGGCTACAATGAGCAGTTCTTC
TRBV3-1/TRBV3-2	TRBJ1-1	few	-	CASQLGGTEAFF	TGTGCCAGCCAACTCGGGGGCACTGAAGCTTTCTTT
TRBV7-9	TRBJ1-1	-	TRBD1	CASSPNTGTVLPEAFF	TGTGCCAGCAGCCCCAATACCGGGACAGTACTTCCTGAAGCTTTCTTT
TRBV6-2/TRBV6-3	TRBJ2-2	-	TRBD2	CASSSPSGRTGELFF	TGTGCCAGCAGTTCCCCTAGCGGGAGGACCGGGGAGCTGTTTTTT
TRBV6-5	TRBJ1-6	-	-	CASRTMRSWGPLHF	TGTGCCAGCAGAACCATGAGGAGCTGGGGCCCCCTCCACTTT
TRBV3-1/TRBV3-2	TRBJ1-2	-	TRBD1	CASSPRTGSYYGYTF	TGTGCCAGCAGCCCACGGACAGGGTCGTACTATGGCTACACCTTC
TRBV7-2	TRBJ2-5	-	TRBD2	CASSAPGLAGGETQYF	TGTGCCAGCAGCGCTCCGGGACTAGCGGGAGGAGAGACCCAGTACTTC
TRBV7-2	TRBJ2-7	-	-	CASSPPVVYEQYF	TGTGCCAGCAGCCCCCCGGTCGTCTACGAGCAGTACTTC
TRBV19	TRBJ1-2	-	TRBD1	CASSTGQGDGYTF	TGTGCCAGTAGTACCGGACAGGGAGATGGCTACACCTTC
TRBV7-2	TRBJ2-3	-	TRBD2	CASRSRTSRTDTQYF	TGTGCCAGCAGGTCCAGGACTAGCCGCACAGATACGCAGTATTTT
TRBV14	TRBJ2-7	-	-	CASTPGTSFSEQYF	TGTGCCAGCACCCCCGGGACAAGCTTCTCCGAGCAGTACTTC
TRBV9	TRBJ1-4	-	-	CASSVELGGEKLFF	TGTGCCAGCAGCGTAGAACTGGGCGGGGAAAAACTGTTTTTT
TRBV29-1	TRBJ1-1	-	TRBD1	CSVEDVTGTGIEAFF	TGCAGCGTTGAAGACGTAACCGGGACAGGGATAGAGGCTTTCTTT
TRBV7-2	TRBJ2-7	-	-	CASSPLIGAGPYEQYF	TGTGCCAGCAGCCCACTCATCGGTGCGGGGCCCTACGAGCAGTACTTC